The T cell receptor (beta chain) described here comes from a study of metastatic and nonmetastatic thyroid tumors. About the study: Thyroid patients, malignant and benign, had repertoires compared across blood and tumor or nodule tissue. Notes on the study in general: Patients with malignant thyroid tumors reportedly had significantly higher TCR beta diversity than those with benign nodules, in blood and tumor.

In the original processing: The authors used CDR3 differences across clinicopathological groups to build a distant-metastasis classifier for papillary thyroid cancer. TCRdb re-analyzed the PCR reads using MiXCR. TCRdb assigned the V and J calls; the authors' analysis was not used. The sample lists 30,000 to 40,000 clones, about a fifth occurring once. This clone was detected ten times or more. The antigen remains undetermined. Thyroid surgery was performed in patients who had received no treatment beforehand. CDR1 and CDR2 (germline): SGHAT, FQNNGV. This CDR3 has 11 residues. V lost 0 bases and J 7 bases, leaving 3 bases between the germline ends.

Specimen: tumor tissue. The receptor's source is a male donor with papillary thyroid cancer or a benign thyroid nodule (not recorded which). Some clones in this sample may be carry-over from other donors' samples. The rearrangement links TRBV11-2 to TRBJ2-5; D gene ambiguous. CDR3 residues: CASSLEATQYF. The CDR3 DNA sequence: TGTGCCAGCAGCTTAGAGGCGACCCAGTACTTC.